This is a list of T cell receptor beta chains from one sample in a study of radiation and T cells in renal cell carcinoma. TCRdb's table, derived via immunoSEQ multiplex PCR, lists solely in-frame clones and lacks some. In the table there are roughly 160,000 clones, about 88% of which are singletons. The sample was blood, taken from a patient whose treatment included radiotherapy and nephrectomy. These TCRs come from a woman aged 45 to 65 with renal cell carcinoma. The CDR3 runs from the conserved cysteine through the conserved F or W. A D gene is named only where the DNA matches it firmly. Clone size is given for some rows only: seen once, a few or many times, or a class if the clone is expanded.

v_gene	abundance	d_gene	j_gene	CDR3aa
TRBV6-6	-	-	TRBJ1-5	CASSRVPPAQPQHF
TRBV6-5	-	TRBD2	TRBJ2-7	CASSYSGISYEQYF
TRBV4-2	-	-	TRBJ2-7	CASSQGADTSYEQYF
TRBV6-5	-	TRBD1	TRBJ2-3	CASSYTGGVTDTQYF
TRBV4-1	-	TRBD1	TRBJ1-1	CASSRGQGAFF
TRBV5-1	-	TRBD1	TRBJ2-2	CASSVGQGAHGELFF
TRBV6-6	once	-	TRBJ1-3	CASSLDTVPSGNTIYF
TRBV19	-	TRBD1	TRBJ2-7	CASSFRTGASYEQYF
TRBV9	-	TRBD2	TRBJ2-3	CASSVGPGPGGDTQYF
TRBV19	-	-	TRBJ1-4	CASSQGRQPNEKLFF
TRBV19	-	-	TRBJ1-5	CASSINGPGLGQPQHF
TRBV5-1	-	TRBD1	TRBJ1-1	CASSWTGTGFTEAFF
TRBV7-9	-	-	TRBJ1-1	CASSFHGGRNTEAFF
TRBV5-4	-	-	TRBJ1-1	CASSLYRAGRDTEAFF
TRBV5-1	-	TRBD2	TRBJ2-7	CASQPAGAYEQYF
TRBV30	-	-	TRBJ2-7	CAWSAPGGASYEQYF
TRBV7-3	-	TRBD1	TRBJ2-7	CASSSGQGREQYF
TRBV30	once	TRBD1	TRBJ1-5	CAWRGQGESQPQHF
TRBV18	-	-	TRBJ2-5	CASSPGLGETQYF
TRBV5-1	-	TRBD2	TRBJ2-3	CASSSRTSGGGTDTQYF
TRBV7-2	once	-	TRBJ1-1	CASSLGGPSHEAFF
TRBV6-1	once	-	TRBJ1-5	CASKAGEQPQHF
TRBV5-1	-	TRBD2	TRBJ2-7	CASTLGTTETYEQYF
TRBV6-4	-	TRBD1	TRBJ1-4	CASSDFSDRGLKDEKLFF
TRBV9	-	TRBD1	TRBJ1-1	CASSVGTGGAAEAFF
TRBV6-1	-	-	TRBJ1-6	CATRDGDSPLHF
TRBV4-2	-	-	TRBJ2-4	CASSQAVPTIQYF
TRBV29-1	-	-	TRBJ2-5	CSVEGTGLGETQYF
TRBV25-1	-	-	TRBJ2-2	CASSFGWGVYTGELFF
TRBV2	once	-	TRBJ1-3	CASRGSEGPGNTIYF
TRBV12-5	-	TRBD1	TRBJ2-7	CASGQGQGNHEQYF
TRBV2	-	TRBD2	TRBJ2-1	CASSEHLAGAYNEQFF
TRBV6-4	-	TRBD1	TRBJ2-3	CASSETGGSTDTQYF
TRBV28	-	TRBD1	TRBJ1-1	CASSSPDRGRAFF
TRBV7-2	-	-	TRBJ2-5	CASVERGGLQETQYF
TRBV19	-	-	TRBJ2-3	CASSMEEGAGTDTQYF
TRBV6-1	-	-	TRBJ1-5	CASMVSNQPQHF
TRBV19	-	TRBD2	TRBJ2-3	CASSIWLAGATDTQYF
TRBV6-5	-	-	TRBJ2-3	CASSYFMRDTQYF
TRBV4-2	-	-	TRBJ2-2	CASSRGWGPGELFF
TRBV4-2	-	TRBD2	TRBJ2-1	CASSQDGTSGTSSYNEQFF
TRBV5-1	few	TRBD2	TRBJ2-5	CASSLMASGGRGETQYF
TRBV7-9	once	-	TRBJ2-5	CASSEGLPPGETQYF
TRBV18	-	-	TRBJ2-5	CASSPTQETQYF
TRBV5-8	-	-	TRBJ1-2	CASSLSGRERGYTF
TRBV7-3	-	-	TRBJ2-2	CASSLSPAGHLGTGELFF
TRBV2	few	TRBD2	TRBJ2-5	CASSEMPSGEETQYF
TRBV18	-	-	TRBJ1-1	CASSGGANTEAFF
TRBV14	once	-	TRBJ1-2	CASSQERGDGYTF
TRBV18	-	-	TRBJ2-3	CASSPSLEPSTDTQYF
TRBV13	-	-	TRBJ1-4	CASSLGGGTTNEKLFF
TRBV19	-	-	TRBJ1-1	CASSMIGRHTEAFF
TRBV14	-	-	TRBJ2-2	CASSRGGVPGELFF